The 13 T cell receptor beta chains given below trace back to one sample, sequenced in a study of T cells in women clearing cervical HPV infection. The method was immunoSEQ multiplex PCR; TCRdb's version includes in-frame clones alone and lacks a portion of them. The sample features tens of thousands of clones, with under 8.5% in its top ten. Source material: blood buffy coat. The receptors were gathered from a woman between 18 and 70 years old with a cervical HPV16 infection that either progressed to CIN3+ or cleared (not recorded which).

The covered CDR3 bases are TGCGCCAGCAGTGAAGGGGGGAGCGGGGACACTGAA. It specifies CASSEGGSGDTE. The full CDR3 is CASSEGGSGDTEAFF. The chain combines TRBV10-1 with TRBJ1-1; D perhaps matches TRBD1 (6 bases). The CDR3 end is not reached by the read, which stops 3 residues before it; the germline J gene fills it in. The CDR3 is 15 amino acids. Germline CDR1 and CDR2: WNHNN and SYGVQD (reference sequence). The V end was cut by 3 bases, the J end by 3 bases, with 14 bases between.

With regard to this clone: The read halts 3 residues ahead of the CDR3 end, with the missing end drawn from the germline J gene. The genes are TRBV24-1 and TRBJ2-3, with D perhaps TRBD2 (5 bases). V lost 4 bases and J lost 6, with 13 bases in between. CDR1 is KGHDR and CDR2 is SFDVKD in the germline V gene. The length of the CDR3 is 14 residues. CDR3 DNA, as far as it was read: TGTGCCACCAGTGACCCCCGGGGTGGGGATACG. Amino acids: CATSDPRGGDT. From start to end, the CDR3 is CATSDPRGGDTQYF.

The CDR3 spells CASSEGDRGWEAFF. CDR3 DNA (partial): TGTGCCAGCAGTGAAGGGGACAGGGGATGGGAA. V usage is TRBV2 and J usage is TRBJ1-1; the match to TRBD1 covers 10 bases. The read comes to an end 3 residues before the CDR3 does, leaving the germline J gene to fill in the end. The CDR3 consists of 14 residues. CDR1 and CDR2 (germline): SNHLY, FYNNEI. The variable domain in full, with the rest retrieved from reference TRBV2 and TRBJ1-1, is EPEVTQTPSHQVTQMGQEVILRCVPISNHLYFYWYRQILGQKVEFLVSFYNNEISEKSEIFDDQFSVERPDGSNFTLKIRSTKLEDSAMYFCASSEGDRGWEAFFGQGTRLTVV.

Comments on this clone: The read halts 3 residues ahead of the CDR3 end, with the missing end drawn from the germline J gene. The V gene is TRBV24-1, the J gene TRBJ2-7, with 10 bases aligning to TRBD1. CDR1 is KGHDR, CDR2 SFDVKD, per germline. V trimming: 6 bases; J trimming: 4 bases; junction bases outside the gene matches: 5. The CDR3 runs to 14 residues. The sequenced CDR3 bases are TGTGCCACCAGTCCCGGGACAGGGGATTACGAG. It translates to CATSPGTGDYE. The whole CDR3 sequence is CATSPGTGDYEQYF.

With regard to this clone: Read sequence stops 3 residues before the CDR3 end, and the germline J gene provides the missing end. V usage is TRBV4-1 and J usage is TRBJ2-5; 10 nucleotides align to TRBD2. Per germline, CDR1 MGHRA and CDR2 YSYEKL. V lost 6 bases, J lost 3 bases, and 7 bases stayed unmatched. The CDR3 has 15 residues. The sequenced CDR3 bases are TGCGCCAGCAGAAACGCTCTAGCGGGGGAAGAGACC. Translation gives CASRNALAGEET. The whole CDR3 sequence reads CASRNALAGEETQYF.

Notes on this clone: The read comes to an end 3 residues before the CDR3 does, leaving the germline J gene to fill in the end. The gene calls are TRBV2 and TRBJ1-5, with TRBD1 as a possible D gene (6 bases). This CDR3 has 15 amino acids. Germline V gene sequence: CDR1 SNHLY, CDR2 FYNNEI. V lost 7 bases and J 6 bases, leaving 19 bases between the germline ends. CDR3 in amino acids: CASKGDGGSGQPQHF. Partial CDR3 DNA: TGTGCCAGCAAGGGTGATGGGGGCTCGGGTCAGCCC.

Concerning this clone: The CDR3 is cut off 3 residues early in the read; its end comes from the germline J gene. The rearrangement joins TRBV6-4 to TRBJ2-2, with 8 bases lining up with TRBD2. This CDR3 is built from 14 residues. V dropped 4 bases and J dropped 6; count of bases not matched to a gene: 4. Germline values: CDR1 MRHNA, CDR2 SNTAGT. Incomplete CDR3 DNA: TGTGCCAGCAGTGTATCCGGGGGGGCCGGGGAG. Its translation: CASSVSGGAGE. The full CDR3 reads CASSVSGGAGELFF.

For this clone: The DNA ends 3 residues before the CDR3 does, and the rest of the CDR3 is filled in from the germline J gene. The chain links TRBV30 to TRBJ2-3, with D uncertain. Germline CDR1 reads GTSNPN; CDR2 reads SVGIG (reference sequence). This CDR3 is built from 12 residues. Trimming cost V 2 bases and J 0 bases, with 3 bases left between them. CDR3 residues: CAWSRSTDTQYF. CDR3 DNA, as far as it was read: TGTGCCTGGAGTCGGAGCACAGATACG.

On this clone itself: The CDR3 end falls 3 residues outside the read, so it is completed with the germline J gene. The chain combines TRBV6-1 with TRBJ1-2; TRBD1 agrees at 7 bases. The CDR3 sequence is 15 residues long. Germline V gives CDR1 MNHNS, CDR2 SASEGT. With 4 bases clipped from V and 0 bases from J, the junction kept 5 bases outside the gene matches. The CDR3 region is CASSAVDRANYGYTF. The sequenced part of the CDR3 DNA is TGTGCCAGCAGTGCAGTAGACAGGGCTAACTATGGC.

On this clone itself: Coverage ceases 3 residues before the CDR3 finishes, and the germline J gene fills in the end. This chain uses TRBV2 with TRBJ1-5; 7 bases fit TRBD1. The V gene's germline CDR1 is SNHLY and CDR2 FYNNEI. This CDR3 has 15 residues. The J segment lost 6 bases and the V segment lost 7 bases, leaving 12 bases of the junction unmatched. The CDR3 spells CASTDGTDRGQPQHF. Partial CDR3 DNA: TGTGCCAGCACCGATGGGACAGATCGAGGTCAGCCC.

As to this clone: The sequenced fragment ends 3 residues before the CDR3 boundary, so the rest is inferred from the germline J gene. The rearrangement links TRBV7-9 to TRBJ1-3; D uncertain. CDR1 and CDR2 (germline): SEHNR, FQNEAQ (reference sequence). CDR3 length: 14 residues. The sequenced CDR3 bases are TGTGCCAGCAGCTTGATTGAGGGTCCTGGGTGG. Its translation: CASSLIEGPGW. The full CDR3 sequence reads CASSLIEGPGWIYF.

Comment on this clone: Read data end 3 residues before the CDR3 end; the end is taken from the germline J gene. The V call is TRBV2, the J call TRBJ2-3, with D perhaps TRBD2 (6 bases). Per the germline V gene, CDR1 is SNHLY and CDR2 is FYNNEI. Trimming shortened V by 5 bases and J by 0 bases, and 15 bases separated the two germline ends. CDR3 size: 16 residues. The chain's CDR3 is CASSRSAGISTDTQYF. CDR3 bases read: TGTGCCAGCAGTAGATCCGCGGGGATAAGCACAGATACG.

Points on this clone: Sequencing ends 3 residues short of the CDR3 end; the germline J gene provides the rest. The V and J genes are TRBV2 and TRBJ2-1; the match to TRBD2 covers 9 bases. The CDR3 totals 18 residues. Germline V gene data show CDR1 as SNHLY and CDR2 as FYNNEI. V trimming: 9 bases; J trimming: 3 bases; junction bases outside the gene matches: 18. Incomplete CDR3 DNA: TGTGCCAGTTCTACCGGGACTAGCTCCTATACTCACTACAATGAG. Translation: CASSTGTSSYTHYNE. The CDR3, in full, reads CASSTGTSSYTHYNEQFF.